The 25 T cell receptor beta chains reported below all come from one sample, sequenced in a study of beta chain features in type 1 diabetes. Expressed TCRB transcripts were sequenced, since all the RNA that had been isolated was reverse transcribed. Sequencing was performed with immunoSEQ multiplex PCR; in TCRdb, only in-frame clones are kept and a portion is missing. The sample carries 200,000 to 300,000 clones, around 65% recorded once. Input material: naive CD4+ T cells from blood. The source is a man younger than 40 in good health.

The J gene is TRBJ2-1, the V gene TRBV11-2, with 9 positions matching TRBD2. The CDR3 spans 18 residues. Germline lookup yields CDR1 SGHAT and CDR2 FQNNGV. J gave up 0 bases and V 0 bases, and 6 bases lay outside the gene matches. The CDR3 sequence is CASSLELAGAVSYNEQFF. CDR3 nucleotide sequence: TGTGCCAGCAGCTTAGAACTAGCGGGCGCGGTCTCCTACAATGAGCAGTTCTTC.

In regard to this clone: Additional DNA sequences in this sample encode the identical CDR3. The rearrangement uses TRBV5-1 and TRBJ2-1; tentatively, D is TRBD1 (5 bases). This CDR3 comprises 13 residues. Trimming stripped 4 bases from V and 3 bases from J, with 8 bases between. The germline V gene has CDR1 SGHRS and CDR2 YFSETQ. The CDR3 DNA is TGCGCCAGCAGCCCTGACAGCTACAATGAGCAGTTCTTC. The encoded protein is CASSPDSYNEQFF.

The genes are TRBV30 and TRBJ2-3; D unresolved. The germline V gene has CDR1 GTSNPN and CDR2 SVGIG (reference sequence). V lost 2 bases and J 2 bases, leaving 5 bases between the germline ends. The CDR3 is 12 amino acids. CDR3 nucleotide sequence: TGTGCCTGGAGTCAGACCACAGATACGCAGTATTTT. Encoded protein: CAWSQTTDTQYF.

The CDR3 nucleotides are TGTGCCAGCAGCCCCGGTCCCGGGAACACTGAAGCTTTCTTT. Translating it yields CASSPGPGNTEAFF. The chain employs TRBV14 and TRBJ1-1; no clear D. This CDR3 is 14 amino acids long. Germline V gene sequence: CDR1 SGHDN, CDR2 FVKESK. Trimming removed 4 bases from V and 1 base from J, with 10 bases in between.

The J gene is TRBJ2-7, the V gene TRBV23-1; no definite D call. TRBV23-1 is treated as an ORF (open reading frame) with a function not yet certain. V was pared by 6 bases and J by 2 bases, with 11 bases between. This CDR3 has 13 amino acids. The CDR3 sequence: CASRLRITYEQYF. The CDR3, as DNA: TGCGCCAGCAGGCTTAGGATAACCTACGAGCAGTACTTC.

The V gene is TRBV29-1, the J gene TRBJ2-1, with D perhaps given as TRBD1 or TRBD2 (5 bases each). V lost 7 bases and J 3 bases, leaving 7 bases between the germline ends. The germline CDR1 and CDR2 sequences are SQVTM and ANQGSEA. CDR3 size: 11 residues. The CDR3 here is CSGGNYNEQFF. CDR3 sequence (DNA): TGCAGCGGGGGGAACTACAATGAGCAGTTCTTC.

The chain couples TRBV7-2 to TRBJ2-2; 8 bases fit TRBD1. CDR1 is SGHTA, CDR2 FQGNSA, per germline. This CDR3 is built from 16 residues. V lost 2 bases and J lost 1; bases outside the gene matches: 3. The CDR3 DNA sequence: TGTGCCAGCAGCTTAAGGACAGGGTTGAACACCGGGGAGCTGTTTTTT. Translated: CASSLRTGLNTGELFF.

The chain uses TRBV29-1 and TRBJ2-5; 7 nucleotides match TRBD2. The CDR3 loop spans 12 amino acids. Germline CDR1 and CDR2: SQVTM and ANQGSEA. As DNA, the CDR3 is TGCAGGAGCGGGGCTAGGCAAGAGACCCAGTACTTC. It encodes CRSGARQETQYF.

The chain has TRBV15 and TRBJ1-5; D is unclear. The germline V gene has CDR1 LNHNV and CDR2 YYDKDF (reference sequence). This CDR3 has 14 amino acids. The V gene lost 0 bases and the J gene lost 1 base, with 4 bases spanning the gap. CDR3 amino acids: CATSREESNQPQHF. CDR3 in DNA: TGTGCCACCAGCAGAGAGGAGAGCAATCAGCCCCAGCATTTT.

The chain is built from TRBV7-9 and TRBJ2-3, with 11 bases aligning to TRBD2. CDR1 SEHNR and CDR2 FQNEAQ come from the germline V gene (reference sequence). This CDR3 is built from 16 residues. V was clipped by 5 bases and J by 6 bases; unmatched bases: 10. This chain's CDR3 is CASSHTSGGPVDTQYF. In DNA, the CDR3 is TGTGCCAGCAGCCACACTAGCGGGGGACCCGTGGATACGCAGTATTTT.

This clone was counted once. The same CDR3 can be traced to other DNA sequences in this sample. For the CDR3, the DNA is TGTGCCAGCAGTGTATACAATGAGCAGTTCTTC. It yields the protein CASSVYNEQFF. The chain combines TRBV2 with TRBJ2-1; D ambiguous. CDR3 length: 11 residues. Between the trimmed V and J ends, which lost 4 bases and 4 bases, there was a span of 2 bases. The germline V gene has CDR1 SNHLY and CDR2 FYNNEI.

The table lists this clone with a few counts. V and J are TRBV30 and TRBJ1-5; D gene unclear. Germline V gene lookup returns CDR1 GTSNPN and CDR2 SVGIG (reference sequence). The V and J ends lost 5 bases and 0 bases respectively, with 8 bases between them. The CDR3 consists of 13 residues. The CDR3 region has the DNA TGTGCCTGGGCTGGCATTAGCAATCAGCCCCAGCATTTT. Its protein product is CAWAGISNQPQHF.

The chain links TRBV18 to TRBJ2-3, with D unclear. V dropped 3 bases and J dropped 0 bases, with 7 bases sitting between them. This CDR3 comprises 14 residues. Germline loops: CDR1 KGHSH, CDR2 LQKENI. Here the CDR3 reads CASSPLRSTDTQYF. The CDR3, as DNA: TGTGCCAGCTCACCTCTCCGGAGCACAGATACGCAGTATTTT.

This clone has a single count. This CDR3 reads CAWSARAPDTQYF. CDR3 bases: TGTGCCTGGAGTGCCCGGGCTCCGGATACGCAGTATTTT. The chain carries TRBV30 and TRBJ2-3; no firm D call. The CDR3 is 13 amino acids. Germline CDR1 is GTSNPN and CDR2 is SVGIG (reference sequence). Deletions cut 1 base from V and 6 bases from J, with 11 bases between. Full variable domain (outside the CDR3, taken from reference TRBV30 and TRBJ2-3): SQTIHQWPATLVQPVGSPLSLECTVEGTSNPNLYWYRQAAGRGLQLLFYSVGIGQISSEVPQNLSASRPQDRQFILSSKKLLLSDSGFYLCAWSARAPDTQYFGPGTRLTVL.

J is TRBJ2-1 and V is TRBV4-1; 8 bases line up with TRBD2. J gave up 4 bases and V 6 bases, and 2 bases lay outside the gene matches. The length of the CDR3 is 13 residues. Looked up from germline, CDR1 is MGHRA and CDR2 is YSYEKL. Here the CDR3 DNA reads TGCGCCAGCAGACTAGCGGAATACAATGAGCAGTTCTTC. This sequence encodes CASRLAEYNEQFF.

The J gene is TRBJ1-5, the V gene TRBV15; 7 nucleotides line up with TRBD1. Trimming removed 2 bases from V and 4 bases from J; junction bases left unmatched: 2. Germline V gene lookup returns CDR1 LNHNV and CDR2 YYDKDF (reference sequence). The CDR3 loop spans 14 amino acids. The CDR3 sequence is CATSRSTGNQPQHF. CDR3 coding DNA: TGTGCCACCAGCAGATCGACAGGGAATCAGCCCCAGCATTTT.

This clone was counted once. This chain joins TRBV25-1 and TRBJ1-5; 9 nucleotides agree with TRBD1. Germline values: CDR1 MGHDK, CDR2 SYGVNS. The CDR3 loop spans 16 amino acids. V lost 4 bases, J lost 0 bases, and 4 bases stayed unmatched. CDR3: CASSAGTGYSNQPQHF. In DNA, the CDR3 is TGTGCCAGCAGTGCAGGGACAGGGTATAGCAATCAGCCCCAGCATTTT.

The chain has TRBV28 and TRBJ2-4, with no clear D. Germline CDR1 and CDR2: MDHEN and SYDVKM. V was clipped by 2 bases and J by 3 bases, with 8 bases between them. The length of the CDR3 is 14 residues. The CDR3, as DNA: TGTGCCAGCAGTTTAAGCCTTGGCAAAAACATTCAGTACTTC. Amino acid sequence: CASSLSLGKNIQYF.

Regarding this clone: The same CDR3 arises from other DNA sequences in this sample as well. This chain joins TRBV29-1 and TRBJ2-5, with 8 bases identical to TRBD1. CDR3 length equals 12 residues. V shed 3 bases and J 5 bases; nucleotides not matched to a gene: 2. Germline V gene lookup returns CDR1 SQVTM and CDR2 ANQGSEA. The CDR3 loop is CSVDRGLETQYF. The CDR3 bases are TGCAGCGTTGACAGGGGGCTGGAGACCCAGTACTTC.

This clone has just one count. The gene calls are TRBV11-2 and TRBJ2-5; perhaps TRBD2 as D (5 bases). Looked up from germline, CDR1 is SGHAT and CDR2 is FQNNGV. This CDR3 is built from 15 residues. V gave up 1 base and J gave up 4 bases, with 13 bases separating them. CDR3 region: CASSLGSGTGETQYF. CDR3 DNA: TGTGCCAGCAGCTTAGGAAGCGGCACGGGAGAGACCCAGTACTTC.

A note on this clone: A junction end diverges from the germline sequence, so it may reflect a read error. The chain links TRBV6-1 to TRBJ2-7; no firm D call. Germline V gene sequence: CDR1 MNHNS, CDR2 SASEGT. The CDR3 length is 13 residues. The CDR3 loop is CASSWVPSSEQYF. CDR3 coding DNA: TGTGCCAGCAGCTGGGTCCCGTCCTCCGAGCAGTACTTC.

J is TRBJ2-1 and V is TRBV9; TRBD2 matches at 7 bases. The ends lost 4 bases at V and 0 bases at J; junction bases unmatched: 4. CDR3 length: 15 amino acids. Germline-derived CDR1 and CDR2 are SGDLS and YYNGEE. The CDR3 sequence: CASSSRGSSYNEQFF. DNA for the CDR3: TGTGCCAGCAGCTCCCGCGGGAGCTCCTACAATGAGCAGTTCTTC.

The chain links TRBV29-1 to TRBJ1-1; perhaps TRBD1 as D (6 bases). In germline, CDR1 is SQVTM, CDR2 ANQGSEA. The CDR3 runs to 15 residues. V lost 5 bases, J lost 2 bases, and 18 bases lay in between. This CDR3 reads CSVTPTGLINTEAFF. CDR3 coding DNA: TGCAGCGTTACCCCGACAGGCCTGATAAACACTGAAGCTTTCTTT.

The chain couples TRBV30 to TRBJ2-3; 8 bases map to TRBD2. CDR1 and CDR2 from the germline V gene are GTSNPN and SVGIG (reference sequence). Trimming took 2 bases from V and 1 from J; bases not matched to a gene: 8. The CDR3 has 16 residues. CDR3 sequence (DNA): TGTGCCTGGAGTCACGAAATACTAGCGGGCACAGATACGCAGTATTTT. Protein: CAWSHEILAGTDTQYF. The full variable domain, rest sourced from reference TRBV30 and TRBJ2-3, is SQTIHQWPATLVQPVGSPLSLECTVEGTSNPNLYWYRQAAGRGLQLLFYSVGIGQISSEVPQNLSASRPQDRQFILSSKKLLLSDSGFYLCAWSHEILAGTDTQYFGPGTRLTVL.

This clone was seen more than once but under ten times. The chain has TRBV29-1 and TRBJ2-7, with D perhaps TRBD2 (5 bases). The V and J ends lost 7 bases and 3 bases respectively, with 22 bases between them. This CDR3 contains 15 residues. Germline V CDR1 and CDR2: SQVTM, ANQGSEA. The chain's CDR3 is CSARRSGEGLYEQYF. The CDR3 nucleotides read TGCAGCGCTAGGCGGTCAGGAGAAGGACTCTACGAGCAGTACTTC.